This T cell receptor (beta chain) was sequenced during a study of shared clonotypes between healthy human individuals. Sequencing was performed with immunoSEQ multiplex PCR; in TCRdb, only in-frame clones are kept and a portion is missing. The sample contains under 600,000 clones, about 96% of which appear only once. This clone came up once. CDR3 size: 15 residues. Trimming took 3 bases from V and 5 from J; bases not matched to a gene: 6. From germline, CDR1 is GTSNPN and CDR2 SVGIG (reference sequence). This TCR was recovered from a woman aged 25 to 39 in good health. The V call is TRBV30, the J call TRBJ2-1; 11 bases line up with TRBD2. The sequenced material came from naive CD4+ T cells sorted from blood. Subset given: CD45RA+ positively selected. The CDR3 reads CAWRRLAGFDNEQFF. DNA of the CDR3: TGTGCCTGGAGGAGACTAGCGGGATTCGACAATGAGCAGTTCTTC.